Shown below are 10 T cell receptor beta chains from a single sample sequenced in a study of beta chain features in type 1 diabetes. What was sequenced were expressed TCRB transcripts, since all of the isolated RNA had been reverse transcribed. Repertoires were generated with immunoSEQ multiplex PCR, while TCRdb's copy carries only in-frame clones and drops some. The table includes hundreds of thousands of clones, roughly an eighth detected once. No cognate antigen is known for these TCRs. Study results and limitations: A moderate, significant TCRB CDR3 shortening appeared in type 1 diabetes across four CD4+ subsets.

The specimen was naive CD4+ T cells from blood. These receptors came from a man between 18 and 35 years old with type 1 diabetes.

The gene calls are TRBV2 and TRBJ1-3; the match to TRBD1 covers 8 bases. The J segment lost 0 bases and the V segment lost 5 bases, leaving 6 bases of the junction unmatched. The germline CDR1 and CDR2 sequences are SNHLY and FYNNEI. The CDR3 has 16 amino acids. The CDR3 DNA reads TGTGCCAGCAGTCGGACAGGGAATCTCTCTGGAAACACCATATATTTT. Translation gives CASSRTGNLSGNTIYF.

This clone has more than one count but fewer than ten. CDR3 sequence: CAWSVGEITDTQYF. In DNA, the CDR3 is TGTGCCTGGAGTGTGGGCGAGATAACAGATACGCAGTATTTT. This sequence joins TRBV30 and TRBJ2-3; D gene uncertain. Germline V gene sequence: CDR1 GTSNPN, CDR2 SVGIG (reference sequence). Trimming took 0 bases from V and 3 from J, leaving 10 bases between them. CDR3 size: 14 residues.

V usage is TRBV6-5 and J usage is TRBJ1-1; D is uncertain. The CDR3 has 15 amino acids. The V end was cut by 1 base, the J end by 0 bases, with 9 bases between. Germline assignment: CDR1 MNHEY and CDR2 SVGAGI. The CDR3 region is CASSYFGQMNTEAFF. The CDR3 DNA is TGTGCCAGCAGTTACTTCGGGCAGATGAACACTGAAGCTTTCTTT.

The genes are TRBV2 and TRBJ1-2; 8 nucleotides line up with TRBD1. The trim removed 6 bases at V and 1 base at J, leaving 4 bases unmatched. This CDR3 is 14 amino acids long. The germline gives CDR1 SNHLY, CDR2 FYNNEI. CDR3 DNA sequence: TGTGCCAGCAGGGACGACAGGGGTAACTATGGCTACACCTTC. Translated, it gives CASRDDRGNYGYTF.

About this clone: Other DNA variants within this sample encode the same CDR3. V gene TRBV20-1 combines with J gene TRBJ1-5; D is unclear. With 1 base removed from V and 6 bases from J, the gap between germline ends came to 4 bases. The CDR3 contains 11 residues. The germline V gene encodes CDR1 DFQATT and CDR2 SNEGSKA (reference sequence). CDR3 DNA: TGCAGTGCTAGAGGTGGTCAGCCCCAGCATTTT. Translation gives CSARGGQPQHF.

The chain recombines TRBV5-1 with TRBJ2-7, with TRBD1 identical over 7 bases. V was pared by 5 bases and J by 2 bases, with 10 bases of the junction left unmatched. Germline V gene data show CDR1 as SGHRS and CDR2 as YFSETQ. The CDR3 is 15 amino acids. CDR3 in amino acids: CASRSTGALPYEQYF. In DNA, the CDR3 is TGCGCCAGCAGATCAACAGGGGCTCTCCCCTACGAGCAGTACTTC.

The gene calls are TRBV14 and TRBJ2-1; D is possibly TRBD2 (6 bases). Germline V gene lookup returns CDR1 SGHDN and CDR2 FVKESK. V gave up 0 bases and J gave up 3 bases, with 15 bases separating them. The length of the CDR3 is 17 residues. The CDR3 loop reads CASSQDLGGPLYNEQFF. The CDR3 bases are TGTGCCAGCAGCCAAGATTTGGGGGGTCCTCTCTACAATGAGCAGTTCTTC.

This chain connects TRBV7-3 to TRBJ1-6; D remains ambiguous. The CDR3 is 13 residues long. V dropped 6 bases and J dropped 5 bases, with 8 bases sitting between them. Germline V gene data show CDR1 as SGHTA and CDR2 as FQGTGA. The CDR3 region has the DNA TGTGCCAGCAGAGGAGAGAATAATTCACCCCTCCACTTT. It is translated as CASRGENNSPLHF.

This clone has just a few counts. The chain couples TRBV15 to TRBJ2-1; 12 positions agree with TRBD2. Unmatched junction bases numbered 3, after V lost 1 base and J lost 5 bases. Germline V gene data show CDR1 as LNHNV and CDR2 as YYDKDF (reference sequence). This CDR3 is 16 amino acids long. The CDR3 DNA reads TGTGCCACCAGCAGAGCCCTAGCGGGGGGGAACAATGAGCAGTTCTTC. Its protein is CATSRALAGGNNEQFF.

This clone was seen more than once but under ten times. V usage is TRBV15 and J usage is TRBJ2-7; D not certain. The length of the CDR3 is 12 residues. Trimming shortened V by 1 base and J by 5 bases, and 6 bases separated the two germline ends. The germline gives CDR1 LNHNV, CDR2 YYDKDF (reference sequence). CDR3 sequence: CATSRVKNEQYF. The CDR3 DNA is TGTGCCACCAGCAGAGTAAAAAACGAGCAGTACTTC.